A selection of T cell receptor beta chains follows, all from one sample in a study. Each CDR3 protein gets one entry after TCRdb re-called the RT-PCR reads with MiXCR. This table holds around 700,000 distinct CDR3 sequences, 14% found once. The sample was memory CD4+ T cells from blood. Every receptor here comes from a female donor in good health, serving as a healthy control. The CDR3 runs from the conserved cysteine through the conserved F or W.

V gene: TRBV2
CDR3 length: 16
CDR3 protein: CASNGAFGGGNQPQHF

V gene: TRBV5-1
CDR3 length: 12
CDR3 protein: CASSPSGQTQYF

V gene: TRBV5-6
CDR3 length: 16
CDR3 protein: CASSTPMLLRGDTQYF

V gene: TRBV24-1
CDR3 length: 13
CDR3 protein: CATSLTGGTEAFF

V gene: TRBV28
CDR3 length: 15
CDR3 protein: CASSSTGGEVYEQYF

V gene: TRBV6-1
CDR3 length: 14
CDR3 protein: CASRQGAGNQPQHF

V gene: TRBV6-1
CDR3 length: 17
CDR3 protein: CASTYAGTVRVGSEAFF

V gene: TRBV20-1
CDR3 length: 16
CDR3 protein: CSASPIDRGSNQPQHF

V gene: TRBV18
CDR3 length: 15
CDR3 protein: CASSSADATNEKLFF

V gene: TRBV20-1
CDR3 length: 14
CDR3 protein: CSASPSGVTYEQYF

V gene: TRBV10-3
CDR3 length: 12
CDR3 protein: CAISVQGYEQYF

V gene: TRBV7-8
CDR3 length: 16
CDR3 protein: CASSRPLGQAKETQYF

V gene: TRBV20-1
CDR3 length: 12
CDR3 protein: CSARGGRGEQFF

V gene: TRBV27
CDR3 length: 14
CDR3 protein: CASSLQGGPDTQYF

V gene: TRBV9
CDR3 length: 16
CDR3 protein: CASSQGQRDFNYGYTF

V gene: TRBV5-1
CDR3 length: 15
CDR3 protein: CASSLYKGQHYEQYF

V gene: TRBV7-9
CDR3 length: 14
CDR3 protein: CASSRTGYTGELFF

V gene: TRBV20-1
CDR3 length: 14
CDR3 protein: CSARRLRSGGEQYF

V gene: TRBV28
CDR3 length: 13
CDR3 protein: CASSTGTVAYGWF